This TCR beta chain is drawn from a study of tumor-infiltrating lymphocytes in oesophageal squamous cell carcinoma. The CDR3 loop spans 15 amino acids. CDR1 and CDR2 (germline): LNHDA, SQIVND (reference sequence). TCRdb re-derived calls from the PCR reads in MiXCR, one entry per CDR3 protein. The table includes under 20,000 distinct CDR3 sequences, around two fifths detected once. This clonotype was seen a handful of times. A much larger clone differs by one base, so this may be a read error. The chain carries TRBV19 and TRBJ2-5; 10 bases align to TRBD1. The J call may be in error: the DNA end matches TRBJ2-1 better. Sequencing was performed on blood. The sequence derives from a male donor with esophageal squamous cell carcinoma. CDR3 residues: CASSPGQGGQETQFF. The CDR3 DNA reads as TGTGCCAGTAGCCCAGGACAGGGGGGACAAGAGACCCAGTTCTTC.